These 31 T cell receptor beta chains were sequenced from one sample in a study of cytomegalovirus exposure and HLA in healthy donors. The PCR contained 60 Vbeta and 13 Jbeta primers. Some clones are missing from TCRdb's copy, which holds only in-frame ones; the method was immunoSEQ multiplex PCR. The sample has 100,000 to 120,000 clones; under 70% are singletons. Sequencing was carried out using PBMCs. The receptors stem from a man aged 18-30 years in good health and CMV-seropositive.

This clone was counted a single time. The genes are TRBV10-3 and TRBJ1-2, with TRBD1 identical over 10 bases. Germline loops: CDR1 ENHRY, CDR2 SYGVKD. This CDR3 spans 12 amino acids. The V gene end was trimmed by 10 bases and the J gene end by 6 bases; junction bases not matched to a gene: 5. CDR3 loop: CASGTGDHGYTF. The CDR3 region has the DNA TGTGCCAGCGGGACAGGGGATCATGGCTACACCTTC.

CDR3 loop: CASSRNRFGYTF. The CDR3 DNA is TGTGCCAGCAGTCGAAACAGGTTTGGCTACACCTTC. This chain uses TRBV28 with TRBJ1-2; a weak D match, TRBD1 (5 bases). The CDR3 runs to 12 residues. Trimming cost V 5 bases and J 7 bases, with 11 bases left between them. Germline lookup yields CDR1 MDHEN and CDR2 SYDVKM.

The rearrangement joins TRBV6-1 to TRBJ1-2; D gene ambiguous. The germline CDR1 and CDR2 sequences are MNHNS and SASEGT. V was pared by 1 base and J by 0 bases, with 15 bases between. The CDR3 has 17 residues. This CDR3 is CASSEGAGRKANYGYTF. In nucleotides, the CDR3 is TGTGCCAGCAGTGAAGGAGCAGGAAGAAAAGCTAACTATGGCTACACCTTC.

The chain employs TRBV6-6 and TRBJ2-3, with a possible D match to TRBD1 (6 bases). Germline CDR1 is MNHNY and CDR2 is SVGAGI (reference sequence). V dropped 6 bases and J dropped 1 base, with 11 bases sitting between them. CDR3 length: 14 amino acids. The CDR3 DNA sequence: TGTGCCAGCAGAAATACAGGGCGCACAGATACGCAGTATTTT. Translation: CASRNTGRTDTQYF.

This CDR3 is CASSFGGAADYGYTF. The CDR3 nucleotides are TGTGCCAGCAGTTTTGGTGGGGCGGCTGACTATGGCTACACCTTC. This sequence joins TRBV28 and TRBJ1-2, with D perhaps matching TRBD1 (5 bases). Germline CDR1 is MDHEN and CDR2 is SYDVKM. The ends were cut back, 3 bases at V and 3 bases at J, with 14 bases in the middle. The CDR3 has 15 amino acids.

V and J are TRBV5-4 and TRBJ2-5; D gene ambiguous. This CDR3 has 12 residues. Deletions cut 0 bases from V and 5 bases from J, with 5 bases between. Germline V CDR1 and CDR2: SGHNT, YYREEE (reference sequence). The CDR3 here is CASSLGAETQYF. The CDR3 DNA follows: TGTGCCAGCAGCTTGGGCGCGGAGACCCAGTACTTC.

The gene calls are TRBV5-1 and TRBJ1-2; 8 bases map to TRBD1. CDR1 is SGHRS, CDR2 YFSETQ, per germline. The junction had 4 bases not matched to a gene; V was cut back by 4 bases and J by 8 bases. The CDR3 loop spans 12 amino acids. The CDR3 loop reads CASSKDRDGYTF. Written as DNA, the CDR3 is TGCGCCAGCAGCAAGGACAGGGACGGCTACACCTTC.

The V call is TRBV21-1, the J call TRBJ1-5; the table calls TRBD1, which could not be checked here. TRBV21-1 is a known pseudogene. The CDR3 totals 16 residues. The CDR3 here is CASSKGWTNSNQPQHF. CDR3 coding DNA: TGTGCCAGCAGCAAAGGTTGGACAAACAGCAATCAGCCCCAGCATTTT.

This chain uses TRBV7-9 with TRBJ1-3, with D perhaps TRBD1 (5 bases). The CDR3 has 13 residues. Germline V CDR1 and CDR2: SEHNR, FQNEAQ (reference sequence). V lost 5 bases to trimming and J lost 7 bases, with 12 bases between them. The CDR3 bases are TGTGCCAGCAGCGCGATGGGGGGGAACACCATATATTTT. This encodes CASSAMGGNTIYF.

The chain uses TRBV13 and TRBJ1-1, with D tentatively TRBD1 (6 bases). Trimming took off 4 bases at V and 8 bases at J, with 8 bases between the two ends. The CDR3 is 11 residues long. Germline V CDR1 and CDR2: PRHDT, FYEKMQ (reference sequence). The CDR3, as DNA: TGTGCCAGCAGCTCTGGGACAGAAGCTTTCTTT. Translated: CASSSGTEAFF.

CDR3 nucleotides: TGTGCCAGCAGCTTAGAGTCCGGGAAACTGTTTTTT. It specifies CASSLESGKLFF. The chain links TRBV11-2 to TRBJ1-4; unclear D gene. The CDR3 has 12 amino acids. Trimming shortened V by 0 bases and J by 11 bases, and 7 bases separated the two germline ends. The germline gives CDR1 SGHAT, CDR2 FQNNGV.

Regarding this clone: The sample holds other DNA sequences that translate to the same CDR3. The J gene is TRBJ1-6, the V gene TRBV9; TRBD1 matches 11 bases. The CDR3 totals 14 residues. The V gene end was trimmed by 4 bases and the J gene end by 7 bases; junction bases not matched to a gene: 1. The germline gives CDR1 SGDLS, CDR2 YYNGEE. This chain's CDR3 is CASSRDRGNSPLHF. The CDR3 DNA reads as TGTGCCAGCAGCAGGGACAGGGGGAATTCACCCCTCCACTTT.

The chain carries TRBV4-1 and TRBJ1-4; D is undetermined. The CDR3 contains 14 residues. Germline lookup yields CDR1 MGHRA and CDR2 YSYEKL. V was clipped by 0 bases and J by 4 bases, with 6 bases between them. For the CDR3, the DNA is TGCGCCAGCAGCCAAGACCAGTATAATGAAAAACTGTTTTTT. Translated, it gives CASSQDQYNEKLFF.

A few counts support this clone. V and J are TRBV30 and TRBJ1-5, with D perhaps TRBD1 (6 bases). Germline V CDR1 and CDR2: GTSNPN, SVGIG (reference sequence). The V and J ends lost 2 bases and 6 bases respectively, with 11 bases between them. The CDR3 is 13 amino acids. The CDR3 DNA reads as TGTGCCTGGAGTCGGGGGGCAGGTCAGCCCCAGCATTTT. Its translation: CAWSRGAGQPQHF.

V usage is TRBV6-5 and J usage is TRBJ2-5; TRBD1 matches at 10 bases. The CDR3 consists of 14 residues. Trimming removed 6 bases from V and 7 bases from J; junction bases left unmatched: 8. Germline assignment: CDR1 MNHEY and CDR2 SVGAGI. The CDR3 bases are TGTGCCAGCAGACCAGGACAGGGGGTTGGGACCCAGTACTTC. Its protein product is CASRPGQGVGTQYF.

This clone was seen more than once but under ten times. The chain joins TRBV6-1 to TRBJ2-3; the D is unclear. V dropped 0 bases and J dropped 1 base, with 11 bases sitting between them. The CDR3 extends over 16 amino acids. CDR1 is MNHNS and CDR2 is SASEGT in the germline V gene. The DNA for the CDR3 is TGTGCCAGCAGTGAAGCGCCTAAACCCCGCACAGATACGCAGTATTTT. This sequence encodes CASSEAPKPRTDTQYF.

The CDR3 DNA reads as TGTGCCTGGGGTTGGGGGGATGGACGGGCCGGGGAGCTGTTTTTT. This translates into CAWGWGDGRAGELFF. The chain joins TRBV30 to TRBJ2-2; tentative D call: TRBD2 (6 bases). The V end was cut by 5 bases, the J end by 6 bases, with 19 bases between. CDR1 is GTSNPN, CDR2 SVGIG, per germline (reference sequence). The CDR3 runs 15 residues.

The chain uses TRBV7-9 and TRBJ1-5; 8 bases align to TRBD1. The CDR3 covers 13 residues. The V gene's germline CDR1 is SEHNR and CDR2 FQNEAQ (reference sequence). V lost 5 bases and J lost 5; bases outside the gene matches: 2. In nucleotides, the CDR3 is TGTGCCAGCAGCCTACAGGGGGATCAGCCCCAGCATTTT. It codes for CASSLQGDQPQHF.

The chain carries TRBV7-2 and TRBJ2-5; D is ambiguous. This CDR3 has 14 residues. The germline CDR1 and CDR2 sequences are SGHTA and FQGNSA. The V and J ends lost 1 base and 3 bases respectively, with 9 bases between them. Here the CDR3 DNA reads TGTGCCAGCAGCTTAGAGGCGGCCGAAGAGACCCAGTACTTC. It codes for CASSLEAAEETQYF.

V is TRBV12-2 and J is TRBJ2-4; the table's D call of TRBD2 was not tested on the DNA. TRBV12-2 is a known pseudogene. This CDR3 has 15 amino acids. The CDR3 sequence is CASRFEAPAKNIQYF. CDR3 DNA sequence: TGTGCAAGTCGCTTCGAGGCTCCAGCCAAAAACATTCAGTACTTC.

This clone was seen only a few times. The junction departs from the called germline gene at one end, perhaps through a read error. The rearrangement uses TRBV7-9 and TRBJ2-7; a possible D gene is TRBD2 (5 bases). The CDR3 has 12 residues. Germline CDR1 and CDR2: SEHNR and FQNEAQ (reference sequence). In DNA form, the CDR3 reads TGTTCCAGCAGCTTAGGAGGTGACGGGAAGTACTTC. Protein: CSSSLGGDGKYF.

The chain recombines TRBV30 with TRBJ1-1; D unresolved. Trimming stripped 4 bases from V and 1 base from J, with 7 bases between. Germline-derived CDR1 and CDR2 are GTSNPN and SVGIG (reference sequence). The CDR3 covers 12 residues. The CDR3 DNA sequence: TGTGCCTGGAACAAGTGGAACACTGAAGCTTTCTTT. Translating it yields CAWNKWNTEAFF.

The CDR3 spells CASSRLDSGHLTGELFF. As DNA, the CDR3 is TGTGCCAGCAGCCGACTCGACTCCGGACATTTGACCGGGGAGCTGTTTTTT. The chain recombines TRBV5-6 with TRBJ2-2, with D perhaps TRBD1 (5 bases). The CDR3 has 17 residues. The V gene lost 4 bases and the J gene lost 5 bases, with 21 bases spanning the gap. Per the germline V gene, CDR1 is SGHDT and CDR2 is YYEEEE.

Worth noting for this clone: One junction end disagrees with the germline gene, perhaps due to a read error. The CDR3 here is CASTVGGFGDTEAFF. In DNA, the CDR3 is TGTGCCAGCACCGTAGGGGGCTTTGGGGACACTGAAGCTTTCTTT. The chain joins TRBV9 to TRBJ1-1; 7 nucleotides match TRBD1. The CDR3 is 15 residues long. Germline values: CDR1 SGDLS, CDR2 YYNGEE.

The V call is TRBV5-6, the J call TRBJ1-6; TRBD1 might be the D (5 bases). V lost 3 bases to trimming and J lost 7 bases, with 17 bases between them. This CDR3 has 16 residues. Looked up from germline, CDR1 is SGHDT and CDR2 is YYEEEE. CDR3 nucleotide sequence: TGTGCCAGCAGCTCCCGGCAGGGCCGAACGAATTCACCCCTCCACTTT. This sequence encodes CASSSRQGRTNSPLHF.

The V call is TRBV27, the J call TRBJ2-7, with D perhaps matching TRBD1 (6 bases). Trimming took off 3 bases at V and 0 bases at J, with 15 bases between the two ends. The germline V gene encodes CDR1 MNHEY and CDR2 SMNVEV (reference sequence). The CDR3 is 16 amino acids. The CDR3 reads CASSLDRNSYSYEQYF. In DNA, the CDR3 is TGTGCCAGCAGTTTGGACAGAAACTCCTACTCCTACGAGCAGTACTTC.

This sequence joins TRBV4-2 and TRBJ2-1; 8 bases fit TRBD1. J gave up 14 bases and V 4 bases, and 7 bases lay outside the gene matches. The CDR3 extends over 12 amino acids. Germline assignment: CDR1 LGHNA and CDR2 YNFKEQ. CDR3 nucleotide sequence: TGTGCCAGCAGCCCCCGGGACAGGTGGGAGTTCTTC. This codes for CASSPRDRWEFF.

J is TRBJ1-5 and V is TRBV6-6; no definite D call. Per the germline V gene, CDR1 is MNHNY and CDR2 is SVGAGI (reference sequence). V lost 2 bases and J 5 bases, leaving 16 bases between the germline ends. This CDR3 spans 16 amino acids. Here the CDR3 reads CASSYTNRGPYQPQHF. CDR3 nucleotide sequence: TGTGCCAGCAGTTACACTAACCGCGGTCCCTATCAGCCCCAGCATTTT.

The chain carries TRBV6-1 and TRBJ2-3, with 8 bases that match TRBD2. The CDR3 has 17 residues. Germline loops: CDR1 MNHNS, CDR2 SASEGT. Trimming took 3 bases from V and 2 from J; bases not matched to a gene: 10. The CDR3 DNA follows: TGTGCCAGCAGTGAGAGGCCCGGGGGGGACAACACAGATACGCAGTATTTT. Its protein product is CASSERPGGDNTDTQYF.

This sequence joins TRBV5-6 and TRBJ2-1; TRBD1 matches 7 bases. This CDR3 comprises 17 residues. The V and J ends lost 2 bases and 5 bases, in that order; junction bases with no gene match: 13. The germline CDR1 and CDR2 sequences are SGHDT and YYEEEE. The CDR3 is CASSFFHRGAGNNEQFF. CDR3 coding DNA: TGTGCCAGCAGCTTTTTCCACAGGGGCGCAGGGAACAATGAGCAGTTCTTC.

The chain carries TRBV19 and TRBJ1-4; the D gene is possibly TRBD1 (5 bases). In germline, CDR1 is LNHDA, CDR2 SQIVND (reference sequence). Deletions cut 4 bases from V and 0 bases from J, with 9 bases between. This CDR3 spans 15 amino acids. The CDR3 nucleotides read TGTGCCAGTAGTACCGACAGATCAACTAATGAAAAACTGTTTTTT. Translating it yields CASSTDRSTNEKLFF.